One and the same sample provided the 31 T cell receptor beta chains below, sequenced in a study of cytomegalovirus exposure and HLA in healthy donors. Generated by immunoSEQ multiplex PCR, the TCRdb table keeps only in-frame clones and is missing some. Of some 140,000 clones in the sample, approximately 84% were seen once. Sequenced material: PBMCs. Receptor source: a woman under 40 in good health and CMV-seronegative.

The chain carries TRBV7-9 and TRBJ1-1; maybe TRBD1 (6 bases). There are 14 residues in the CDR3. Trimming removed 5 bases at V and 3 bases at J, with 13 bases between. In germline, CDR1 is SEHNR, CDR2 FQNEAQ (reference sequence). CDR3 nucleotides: TGTGCCAGCAGCCCGGGACATTGGGACACTGAAGCTTTCTTT. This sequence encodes CASSPGHWDTEAFF.

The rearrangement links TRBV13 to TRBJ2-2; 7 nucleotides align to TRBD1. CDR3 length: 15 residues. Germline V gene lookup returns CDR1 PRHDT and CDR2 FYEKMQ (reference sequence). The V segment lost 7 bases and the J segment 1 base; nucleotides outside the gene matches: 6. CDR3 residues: CASNRRDRNTGELFF. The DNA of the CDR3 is TGTGCCAGCAACCGCCGGGACAGGAACACCGGGGAGCTGTTTTTT.

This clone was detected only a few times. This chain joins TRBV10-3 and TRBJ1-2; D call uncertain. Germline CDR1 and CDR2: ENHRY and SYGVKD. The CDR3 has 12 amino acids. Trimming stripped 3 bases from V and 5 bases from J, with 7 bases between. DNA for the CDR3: TGTGCCATCAGTGAAGGAGGATATGGCTACACCTTC. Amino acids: CAISEGGYGYTF.

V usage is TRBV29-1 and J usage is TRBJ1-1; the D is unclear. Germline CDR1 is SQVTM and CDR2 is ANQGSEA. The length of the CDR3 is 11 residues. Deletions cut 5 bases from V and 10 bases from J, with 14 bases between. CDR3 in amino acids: CSVLGRTRAFF. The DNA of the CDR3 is TGCAGCGTTCTAGGGAGGACCCGAGCTTTCTTT.

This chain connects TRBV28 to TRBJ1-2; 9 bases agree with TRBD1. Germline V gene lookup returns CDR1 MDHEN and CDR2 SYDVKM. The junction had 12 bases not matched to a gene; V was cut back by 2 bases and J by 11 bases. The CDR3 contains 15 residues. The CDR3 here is CASSLPTGTGLRYTF. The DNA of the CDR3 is TGTGCCAGCAGTTTACCGACAGGGACAGGGCTTCGGTACACCTTC.

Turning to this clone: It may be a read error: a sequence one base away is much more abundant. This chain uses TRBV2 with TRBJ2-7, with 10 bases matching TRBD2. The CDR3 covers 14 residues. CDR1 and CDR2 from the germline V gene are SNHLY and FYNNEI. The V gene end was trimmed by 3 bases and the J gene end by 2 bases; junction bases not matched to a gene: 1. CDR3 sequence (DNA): TGTGCCAGCAGTGAGAGCGGGGGGGCCTACGAGCAGTACTTC. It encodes CASSESGGAYEQYF.

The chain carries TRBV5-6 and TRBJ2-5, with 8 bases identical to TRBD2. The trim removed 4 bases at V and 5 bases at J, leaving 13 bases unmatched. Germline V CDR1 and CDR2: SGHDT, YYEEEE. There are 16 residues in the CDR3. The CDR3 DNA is TGTGCCAGCAGCCTCCTTAGCGGGACCCCGGGGGAGACCCAGTACTTC. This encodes CASSLLSGTPGETQYF. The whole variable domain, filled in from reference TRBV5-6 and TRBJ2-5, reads DAGVTQSPTHLIKTRGQQVTLRCSPKSGHDTVSWYQQALGQGPQFIFQYYEEEERQRGNFPDRFSGHQFPNYSSELNVNALLLGDSALYLCASSLLSGTPGETQYFGPGTRLLVL.

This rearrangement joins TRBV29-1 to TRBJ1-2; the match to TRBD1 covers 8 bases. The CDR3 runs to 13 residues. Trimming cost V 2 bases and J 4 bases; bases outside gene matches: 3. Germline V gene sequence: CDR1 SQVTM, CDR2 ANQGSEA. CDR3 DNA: TGCAGCGTTGAAAACAGGGGGATCTATGGCTACACCTTC. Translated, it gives CSVENRGIYGYTF. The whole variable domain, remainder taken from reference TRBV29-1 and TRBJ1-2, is SAVISQKPSRDICQRGTSLTIQCQVDSQVTMMFWYRQQPGQSLTLIATANQGSEATYESGFVIDKFPISRPNLTFSTLTVSNMSPEDSSIYLCSVENRGIYGYTFGSGTRLTVV.

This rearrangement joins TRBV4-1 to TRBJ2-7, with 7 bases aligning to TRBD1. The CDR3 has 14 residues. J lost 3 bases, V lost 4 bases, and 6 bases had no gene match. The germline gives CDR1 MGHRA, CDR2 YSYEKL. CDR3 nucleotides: TGCGCCAGCAGCCCGGACAGGCAAAGCTACGAGCAGTACTTC. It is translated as CASSPDRQSYEQYF.

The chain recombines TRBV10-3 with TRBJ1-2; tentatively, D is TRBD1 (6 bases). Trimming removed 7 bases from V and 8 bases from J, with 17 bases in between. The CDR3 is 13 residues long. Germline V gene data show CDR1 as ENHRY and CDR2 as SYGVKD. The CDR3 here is CAITPIRGEGYTF. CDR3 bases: TGTGCCATCACCCCTATCAGGGGTGAAGGCTACACCTTC.

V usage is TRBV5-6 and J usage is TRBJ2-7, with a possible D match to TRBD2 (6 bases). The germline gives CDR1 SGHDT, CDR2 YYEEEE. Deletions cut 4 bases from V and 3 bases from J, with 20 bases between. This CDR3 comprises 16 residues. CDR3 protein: CASSATGAPYGYEQYF. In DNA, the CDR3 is TGTGCCAGCAGCGCCACGGGAGCTCCCTACGGCTACGAGCAGTACTTC.

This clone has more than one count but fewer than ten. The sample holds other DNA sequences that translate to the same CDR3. This CDR3 reads CASSVAGGQETQYF. Written as DNA, the CDR3 is TGTGCCAGCAGCGTGGCGGGGGGCCAAGAGACCCAGTACTTC. The rearrangement links TRBV9 to TRBJ2-5, with TRBD2 identical over 8 bases. The J segment lost 1 base and the V segment lost 2 bases, leaving 1 base of the junction unmatched. CDR3 length equals 14 residues. Germline V gives CDR1 SGDLS, CDR2 YYNGEE.

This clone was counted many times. This CDR3 is CASSFTGNYGYTF. In nucleotides, the CDR3 is TGCGCCAGCAGCTTCACCGGTAACTATGGCTACACCTTC. V usage is TRBV5-1 and J usage is TRBJ1-2; D gene ambiguous. Germline V gene lookup returns CDR1 SGHRS and CDR2 YFSETQ. The CDR3 consists of 13 residues. Trimming removed 2 bases from V and 1 base from J, with 6 bases in between.

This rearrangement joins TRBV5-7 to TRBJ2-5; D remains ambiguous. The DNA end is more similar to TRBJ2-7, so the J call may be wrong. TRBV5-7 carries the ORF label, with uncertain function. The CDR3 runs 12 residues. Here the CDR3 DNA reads TGTGCCAGCAGCAACTTTGAGGTCGAGCAGTACTTC. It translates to CASSNFEVEQYF.

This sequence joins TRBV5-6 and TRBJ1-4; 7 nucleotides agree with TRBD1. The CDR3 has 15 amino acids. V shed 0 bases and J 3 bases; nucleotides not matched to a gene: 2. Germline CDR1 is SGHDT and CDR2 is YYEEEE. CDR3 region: CASSLVTGANEKLFF. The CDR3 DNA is TGTGCCAGCAGCTTGGTTACAGGGGCTAATGAAAAACTGTTTTTT.

The CDR3 DNA is TGTGCCAGCAGTTCATCCTTCACAGGGGCGGCCTACGAGCAGTACTTC. Protein product: CASSSSFTGAAYEQYF. The chain links TRBV6-5 to TRBJ2-7; 7 nucleotides agree with TRBD1. The CDR3 runs 16 residues. V gave up 4 bases and J gave up 2 bases; unmatched junction bases: 11. Germline CDR1 is MNHEY and CDR2 is SVGAGI.

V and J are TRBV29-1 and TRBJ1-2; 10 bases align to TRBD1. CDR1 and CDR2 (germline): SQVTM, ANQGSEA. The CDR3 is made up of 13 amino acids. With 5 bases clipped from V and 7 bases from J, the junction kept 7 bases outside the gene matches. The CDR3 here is CSVHRDRGSGYTF. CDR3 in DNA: TGCAGCGTTCACCGGGACAGGGGCTCTGGCTACACCTTC.

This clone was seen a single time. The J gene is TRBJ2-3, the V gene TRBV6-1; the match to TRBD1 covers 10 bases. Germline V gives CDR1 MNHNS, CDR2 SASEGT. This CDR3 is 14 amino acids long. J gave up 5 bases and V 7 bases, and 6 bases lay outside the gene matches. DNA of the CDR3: TGTGCCAGCACTAGACAGGGGGCAGGAGATACGCAGTATTTT. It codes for CASTRQGAGDTQYF.

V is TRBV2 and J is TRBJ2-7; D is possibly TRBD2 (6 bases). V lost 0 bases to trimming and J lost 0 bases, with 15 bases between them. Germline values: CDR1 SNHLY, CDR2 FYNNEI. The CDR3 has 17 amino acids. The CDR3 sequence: CASSEALGGLRSYEQYF. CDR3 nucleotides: TGTGCCAGCAGTGAAGCGCTCGGGGGACTTCGCTCCTACGAGCAGTACTTC.

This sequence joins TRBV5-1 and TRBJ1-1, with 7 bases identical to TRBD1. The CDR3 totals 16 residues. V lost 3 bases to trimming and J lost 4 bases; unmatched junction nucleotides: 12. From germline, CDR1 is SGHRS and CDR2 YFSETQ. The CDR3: CASSSHRGEGPTEAFF. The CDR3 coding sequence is TGCGCCAGCAGCTCCCACAGGGGTGAGGGCCCCACTGAAGCTTTCTTT.

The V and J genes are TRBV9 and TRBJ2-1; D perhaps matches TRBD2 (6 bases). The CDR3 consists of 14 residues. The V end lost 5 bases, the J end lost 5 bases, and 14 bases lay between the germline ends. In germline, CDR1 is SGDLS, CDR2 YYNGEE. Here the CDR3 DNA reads TGTGCCAGCAGTCCCGGGGGACGTGACAATGAGCAGTTCTTC. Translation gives CASSPGGRDNEQFF.

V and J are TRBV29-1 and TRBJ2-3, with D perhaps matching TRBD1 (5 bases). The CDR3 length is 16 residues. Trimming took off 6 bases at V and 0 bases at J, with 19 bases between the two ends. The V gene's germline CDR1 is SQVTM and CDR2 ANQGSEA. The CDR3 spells CSVRYLGAGSTDTQYF. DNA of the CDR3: TGCAGCGTCCGCTATCTAGGGGCTGGCAGCACAGATACGCAGTATTTT.

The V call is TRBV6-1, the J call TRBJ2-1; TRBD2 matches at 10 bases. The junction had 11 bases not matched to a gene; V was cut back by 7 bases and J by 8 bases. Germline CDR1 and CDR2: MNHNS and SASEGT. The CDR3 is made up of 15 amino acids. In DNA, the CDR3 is TGTGCCAGCACTGTGGGAGCGGGGGGGCAGGATGAGCAGTTCTTC. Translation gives CASTVGAGGQDEQFF.

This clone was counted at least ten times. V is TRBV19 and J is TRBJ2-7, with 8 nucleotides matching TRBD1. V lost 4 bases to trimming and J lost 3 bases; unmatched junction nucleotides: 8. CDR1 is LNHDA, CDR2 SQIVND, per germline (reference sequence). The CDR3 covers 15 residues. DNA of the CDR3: TGTGCCAGTAGTAGATTTACAGGGGGTGTCTACGAGCAGTACTTC. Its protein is CASSRFTGGVYEQYF.

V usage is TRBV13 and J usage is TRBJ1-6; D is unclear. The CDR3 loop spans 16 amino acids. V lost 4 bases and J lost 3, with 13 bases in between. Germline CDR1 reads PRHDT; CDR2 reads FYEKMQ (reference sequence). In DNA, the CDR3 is TGTGCCAGCAGCTCCGATACAGCTGTCTATAATTCACCCCTCCACTTT. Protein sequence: CASSSDTAVYNSPLHF.

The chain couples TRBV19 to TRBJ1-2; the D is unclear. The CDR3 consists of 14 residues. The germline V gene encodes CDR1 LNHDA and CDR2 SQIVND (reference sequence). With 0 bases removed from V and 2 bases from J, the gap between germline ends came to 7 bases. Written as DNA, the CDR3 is TGTGCCAGTAGTATAGATGGAGAAAACTATGGCTACACCTTC. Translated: CASSIDGENYGYTF.

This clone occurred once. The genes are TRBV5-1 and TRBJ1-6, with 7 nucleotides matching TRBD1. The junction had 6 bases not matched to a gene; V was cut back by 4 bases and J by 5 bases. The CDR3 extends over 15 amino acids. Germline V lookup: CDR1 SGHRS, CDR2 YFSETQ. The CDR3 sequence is CASSPDRMNNSPLHF. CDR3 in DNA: TGCGCCAGCAGCCCGGACAGGATGAATAATTCACCCCTCCACTTT.

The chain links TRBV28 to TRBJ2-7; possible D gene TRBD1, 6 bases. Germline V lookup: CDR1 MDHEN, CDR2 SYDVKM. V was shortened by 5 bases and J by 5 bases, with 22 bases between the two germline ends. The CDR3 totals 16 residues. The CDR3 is CASSQGSGTYAHEQYF. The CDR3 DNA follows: TGTGCCAGCAGTCAGGGATCCGGGACATACGCCCACGAGCAGTACTTC.

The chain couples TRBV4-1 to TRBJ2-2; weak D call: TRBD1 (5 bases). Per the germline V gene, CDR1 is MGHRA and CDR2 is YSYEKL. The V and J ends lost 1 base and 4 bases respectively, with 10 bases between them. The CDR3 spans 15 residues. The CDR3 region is CASSQVTAPTGELFF. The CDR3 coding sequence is TGCGCCAGCAGCCAAGTGACAGCCCCCACCGGGGAGCTGTTTTTT.

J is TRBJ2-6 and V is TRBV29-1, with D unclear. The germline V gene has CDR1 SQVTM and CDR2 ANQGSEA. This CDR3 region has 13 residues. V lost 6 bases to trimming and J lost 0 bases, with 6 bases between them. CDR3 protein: CSVALSGANVLTF. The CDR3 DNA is TGCAGCGTAGCTCTCTCTGGGGCCAACGTCCTGACTTTC.

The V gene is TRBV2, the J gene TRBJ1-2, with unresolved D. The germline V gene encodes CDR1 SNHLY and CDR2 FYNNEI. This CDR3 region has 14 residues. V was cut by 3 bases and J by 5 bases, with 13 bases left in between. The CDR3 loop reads CASSESSVVYGYTF. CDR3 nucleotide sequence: TGTGCCAGCAGTGAGTCCTCGGTGGTTTATGGCTACACCTTC.